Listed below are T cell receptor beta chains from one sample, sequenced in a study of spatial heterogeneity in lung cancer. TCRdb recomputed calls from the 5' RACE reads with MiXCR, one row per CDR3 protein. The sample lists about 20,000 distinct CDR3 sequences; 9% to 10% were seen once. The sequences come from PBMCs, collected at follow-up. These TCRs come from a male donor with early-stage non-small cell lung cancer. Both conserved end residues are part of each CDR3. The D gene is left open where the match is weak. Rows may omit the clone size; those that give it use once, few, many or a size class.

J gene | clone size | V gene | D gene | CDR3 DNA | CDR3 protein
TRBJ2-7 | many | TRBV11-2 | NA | TGTGCCAGCAGCTTATCTCCCGCGGAGGAGGGCTACGAGCAGTACTTC | CASSLSPAEEGYEQYF
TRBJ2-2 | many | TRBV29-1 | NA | TGCAGCGTTGAGGGGGCCGGGGAGCTGTTTTTT | CSVEGAGELFF
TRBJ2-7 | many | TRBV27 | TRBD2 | TGTGCCAGCAGTTTATTTGGACTAGCGAGATACGAGCAGTACTTC | CASSLFGLARYEQYF
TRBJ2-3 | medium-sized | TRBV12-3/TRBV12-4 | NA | TGTGCCAGCAGTCTACACGGCACAGATACGCAGTATTTT | CASSLHGTDTQYF
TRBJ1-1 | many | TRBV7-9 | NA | TGTGCCAGCAGGATCGTATCAGTCCCTGAAGCTTTCTTT | CASRIVSVPEAFF
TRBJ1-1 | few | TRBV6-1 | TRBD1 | TGTGCCAGCAGTGCGGGACAGGGAGGGAGGCGAACTGAAGCTTTCTTT | CASSAGQGGRRTEAFF
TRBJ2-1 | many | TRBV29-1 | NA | TGCAGCGTTGAAGATCAATGGAGGGACGTGGGGAATGAGCAGTTCTTC | CSVEDQWRDVGNEQFF
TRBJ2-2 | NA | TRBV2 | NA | TGTGCCAGCAGGTGGGGGGTCGGCACCGGGGAGCTGTTTTTT | CASRWGVGTGELFF
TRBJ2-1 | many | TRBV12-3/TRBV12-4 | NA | TGTGCCAGCAGTTTTTCCGGTTACAATGAGCAGTTCTTC | CASSFSGYNEQFF
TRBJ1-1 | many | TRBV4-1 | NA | TGCGCCAGCAGCCAAGATCCAGGTCGCACTGAAGCTTTCTTT | CASSQDPGRTEAFF
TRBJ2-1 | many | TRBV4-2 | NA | TGTGCCAGCAGCCAAGATGCTAGTAACAATGAGCAGTTCTTC | CASSQDASNNEQFF
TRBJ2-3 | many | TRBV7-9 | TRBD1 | TGTGCCAGCAGCTTCCCCTCCACTGGACAGGGGGATCGAACAGATACGCAGTATTTT | CASSFPSTGQGDRTDTQYF
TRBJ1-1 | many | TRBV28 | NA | TGTGCCAGCAGTCCACAAGGGGATCAGCCCCTGAACACTGAAGCTTTCTTT | CASSPQGDQPLNTEAFF
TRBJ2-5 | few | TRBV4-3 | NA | TGCGCCAGCAGCCAAGCTGTGGCGGAGACCCAGTACTTC | CASSQAVAETQYF
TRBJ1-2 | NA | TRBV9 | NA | TGTGCCAGCAGCTCCGCGATCTCGACAACTAACTATGGCTACACCTTC | CASSSAISTTNYGYTF
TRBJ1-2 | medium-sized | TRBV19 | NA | TGTGCCAGTAGTATTGACGCCGGCCTCTATGACAAAGGCTACACCTTC | CASSIDAGLYDKGYTF
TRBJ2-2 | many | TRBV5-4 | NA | TGTGCCAGCAGCTTGGTTGGAAACACCGGGGAGCTGTTTTTT | CASSLVGNTGELFF
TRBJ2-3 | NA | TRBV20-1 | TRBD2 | TGCTCGGGGCCTAGCGGGAGCACAGATACGCAGTATTTT | CSGPSGSTDTQYF
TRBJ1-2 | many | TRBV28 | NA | TGTGCCAGCAGTTCCCCCGCCCGGGACACCTTTTCTGGCTACACCTTC | CASSSPARDTFSGYTF